The present entry profiles one T cell receptor beta chain with its context. This sample was included in a study of blood T cell repertoires in COVID-19. Study details: Researchers got acute and convalescent COVID-19 samples from the United States, Italy and Spain. Sample material is recorded as cDNA or gDNA derived from T cells, B-cell-depleted T cells, or PBMCs.

The length of the CDR3 is 15 residues. Trimming stripped 2 bases from V and 8 bases from J, with 18 bases between. The germline CDR1 and CDR2 sequences are GTSNPN and SVGIG (reference sequence). Original handling: Counts of nucleated cells, estimated from reference gene primer amplification, were obtained. The protocol was immunoSEQ multiplex PCR, while the TCRdb copy is restricted to in-frame clones and leaves out a portion. D and trimming come from the DNA, and the V and J calls and clone size come from that table. Counted here are roughly 300,000 clones, 87% occurring once; the ten biggest clones make up approximately 7.8%.

The V and J genes are TRBV30 and TRBJ1-4, with a possible D match to TRBD1 (6 bases). Sequencing used peripheral blood. This TCR was sampled from a woman aged 45 to 65 who had recovered from COVID-19. CDR3 sequence reads: CAWSRPGHKREKLFF. As DNA, the CDR3 is TGTGCCTGGAGTCGGCCGGGACACAAGAGAGAAAAACTGTTTTTT. Using reference TRBV30 and TRBJ1-4 for the parts outside the CDR3, the full variable domain is SQTIHQWPATLVQPVGSPLSLECTVEGTSNPNLYWYRQAAGRGLQLLFYSVGIGQISSEVPQNLSASRPQDRQFILSSKKLLLSDSGFYLCAWSRPGHKREKLFFGSGTQLSVL.